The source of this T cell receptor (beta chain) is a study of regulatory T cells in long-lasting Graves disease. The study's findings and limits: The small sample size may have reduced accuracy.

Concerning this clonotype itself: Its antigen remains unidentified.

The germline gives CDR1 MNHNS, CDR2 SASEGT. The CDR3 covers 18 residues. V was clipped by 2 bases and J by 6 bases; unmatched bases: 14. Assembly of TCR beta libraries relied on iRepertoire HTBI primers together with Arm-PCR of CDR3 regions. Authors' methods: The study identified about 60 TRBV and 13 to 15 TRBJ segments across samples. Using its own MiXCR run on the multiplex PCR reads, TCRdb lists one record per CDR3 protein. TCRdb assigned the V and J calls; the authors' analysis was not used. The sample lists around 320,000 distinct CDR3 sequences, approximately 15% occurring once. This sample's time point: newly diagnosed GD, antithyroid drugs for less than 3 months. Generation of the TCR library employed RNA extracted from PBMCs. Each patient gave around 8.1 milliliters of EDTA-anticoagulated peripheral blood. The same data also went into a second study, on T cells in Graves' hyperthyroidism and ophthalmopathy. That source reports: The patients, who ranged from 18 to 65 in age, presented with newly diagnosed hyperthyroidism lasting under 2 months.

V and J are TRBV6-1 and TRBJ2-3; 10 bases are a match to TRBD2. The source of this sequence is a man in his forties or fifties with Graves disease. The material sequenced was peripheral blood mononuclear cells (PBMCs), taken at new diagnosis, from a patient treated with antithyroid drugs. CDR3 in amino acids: CASSELVASGGQSDTQYF. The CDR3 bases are TGTGCCAGCAGTGAACTAGTGGCTAGCGGGGGACAGTCCGATACGCAGTATTTT.